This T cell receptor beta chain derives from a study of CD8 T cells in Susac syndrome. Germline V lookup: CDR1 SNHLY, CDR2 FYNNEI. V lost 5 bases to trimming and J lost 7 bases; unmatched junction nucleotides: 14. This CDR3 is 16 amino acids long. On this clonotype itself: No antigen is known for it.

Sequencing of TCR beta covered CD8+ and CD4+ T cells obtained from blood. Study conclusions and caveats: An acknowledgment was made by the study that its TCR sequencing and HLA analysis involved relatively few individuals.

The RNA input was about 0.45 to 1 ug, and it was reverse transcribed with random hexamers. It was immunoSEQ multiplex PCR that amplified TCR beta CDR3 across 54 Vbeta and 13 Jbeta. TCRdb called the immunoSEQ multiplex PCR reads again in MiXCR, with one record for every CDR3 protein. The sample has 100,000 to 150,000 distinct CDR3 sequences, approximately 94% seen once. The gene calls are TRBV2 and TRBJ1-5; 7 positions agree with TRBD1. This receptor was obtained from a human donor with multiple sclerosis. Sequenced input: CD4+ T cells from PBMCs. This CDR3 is CASSRLGTALRQPQHF. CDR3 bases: TGTGCCAGCAGTAGGCTGGGGACAGCTTTAAGGCAGCCCCAGCATTTT.